These 13 T cell receptor beta chains share one sample of origin, sequenced in a study of PD-L1 blockade in urothelial cancer. Profiling relied on immunoSEQ multiplex PCR, and the TCRdb table lists in-frame clones only, not all of them. The table lists 84,000 or so clones, about 84% of them singletons. Stated time point: pretreatment peripheral blood. This specimen consisted of PBMCs, obtained around atezolizumab (anti-PD-L1) treatment. Every receptor here comes from a man in his 60s with urothelial cancer.

The CDR3 loop is CSAGATNEKLFF. The CDR3 DNA is TGCAGCGCGGGGGCAACTAATGAAAAACTGTTTTTT. This sequence joins TRBV29-1 and TRBJ1-4, with a possible D match to TRBD1 (5 bases). The CDR3 runs to 12 residues. V was shortened by 7 bases and J by 0 bases, with 6 bases between the two germline ends. Germline lookup yields CDR1 SQVTM and CDR2 ANQGSEA.

The V gene is TRBV5-1, the J gene TRBJ1-1; TRBD1 is a possible D gene (5 bases). The CDR3 runs to 13 residues. Trimming took 7 bases from V and 1 from J, leaving 11 bases between them. CDR1 and CDR2 (germline): SGHRS, YFSETQ. CDR3 amino acids: CASGGQGNTEAFF. The DNA for the CDR3 is TGCGCCAGCGGCGGACAAGGGAACACTGAAGCTTTCTTT.

The genes are TRBV7-8 and TRBJ2-1; 7 bases are shared with TRBD2. Per the germline V gene, CDR1 is SGHVS and CDR2 is FQNEAQ. Losses at the gene ends were 2 bases for V and 8 bases for J; bases not matched to a gene: 12. This CDR3 is 16 amino acids long. The CDR3 nucleotides read TGTGCCAGCAGCTTAACCAGCCAGGCTAGCGGTCATGAGCAGTTCTTC. Its protein is CASSLTSQASGHEQFF.

This chain joins TRBV10-3 and TRBJ2-6, with D perhaps matching TRBD1 (5 bases). In germline, CDR1 is ENHRY, CDR2 SYGVKD. This CDR3 contains 17 residues. Trimming removed 0 bases from V and 0 bases from J, with 9 bases in between. The CDR3 reads CAISESRGSSGANVLTF. DNA for the CDR3: TGTGCCATCAGTGAGTCAAGGGGATCCTCTGGGGCCAACGTCCTGACTTTC.

The rearrangement links TRBV4-3 to TRBJ2-1; 8 positions agree with TRBD2. J gave up 0 bases and V 4 bases, and 17 bases lay outside the gene matches. Germline V gives CDR1 LGHNA, CDR2 YSLEER. The CDR3 has 20 amino acids. The CDR3: CASSRLRILAEAGSYNEQFF. CDR3 in DNA: TGCGCCAGCAGCCGCCTGAGGATACTAGCGGAGGCCGGCTCCTACAATGAGCAGTTCTTC.

The chain combines TRBV19 with TRBJ1-5, with 7 positions matching TRBD1. The CDR3 is made up of 15 amino acids. In germline, CDR1 is LNHDA, CDR2 SQIVND (reference sequence). V dropped 3 bases and J dropped 11; count of bases not matched to a gene: 13. CDR3 nucleotide sequence: TGTGCCAGTAGTATGGGGCAGGGGGGACACGGGGCCCAGCATTTT. Translated: CASSMGQGGHGAQHF. The full variable domain, rest sourced from reference TRBV19 and TRBJ1-5, is DGGITQSPKYLFRKEGQNVTLSCEQNLNHDAMYWYRQDPGQGLRLIYYSQIVNDFQKGDIAEGYSVSREKKESFPLTVTSAQKNPTAFYLCASSMGQGGHGAQHFGDGTRLSIL.

V usage is TRBV2 and J usage is TRBJ1-2, with TRBD1 as a possible D gene (5 bases). The CDR3 contains 11 residues. Germline CDR1 reads SNHLY; CDR2 reads FYNNEI. Trimming left V 3 bases short and J 7 bases short, with 6 bases between. Here the CDR3 reads CASSDGGGYTF. The CDR3 coding sequence is TGTGCCAGCAGTGACGGGGGTGGCTACACCTTC.

The V gene is TRBV27, the J gene TRBJ2-5; 8 bases align to TRBD2. The CDR3 consists of 15 residues. J lost 0 bases, V lost 5 bases, and 5 bases had no gene match. CDR1 is MNHEY and CDR2 is SMNVEV in the germline V gene (reference sequence). In nucleotides, the CDR3 is TGTGCCAGCAGTATAGCGGGAAAGTACCAAGAGACCCAGTACTTC. Translated: CASSIAGKYQETQYF.

This sequence joins TRBV4-3 and TRBJ1-1; no clear D. The CDR3 totals 15 residues. Per the germline V gene, CDR1 is LGHNA and CDR2 is YSLEER. Between the trimmed V and J ends, which lost 2 bases and 4 bases, there was a span of 14 bases. CDR3 DNA: TGCGCCAGCAGCCAACCCCCCCACGGACTCACTGAAGCTTTCTTT. Translating it yields CASSQPPHGLTEAFF.

V and J are TRBV11-1 and TRBJ1-2; D gene ambiguous. Trimming stripped 0 bases from V and 6 bases from J, with 11 bases between. The germline V gene has CDR1 SGHAT and CDR2 FQDESV (reference sequence). This CDR3 is built from 14 residues. The CDR3 loop reads CASSLAGGSHGYTF. CDR3 DNA: TGTGCCAGCAGCTTAGCGGGAGGGTCCCATGGCTACACCTTC.

This rearrangement joins TRBV5-4 to TRBJ2-7, with TRBD2 matching over 13 bases. The V segment lost 5 bases and the J segment 2 bases; nucleotides outside the gene matches: 4. Germline-derived CDR1 and CDR2 are SGHNT and YYREEE (reference sequence). The CDR3 is made up of 15 amino acids. CDR3 sequence (DNA): TGTGCCAGCAGGGCCGGGACTAGCGGGACCTACGAGCAGTACTTC. Its protein is CASRAGTSGTYEQYF.

The gene calls are TRBV5-6 and TRBJ1-6; TRBD1 is a possible D gene (6 bases). CDR1 is SGHDT and CDR2 is YYEEEE in the germline V gene. The CDR3 extends over 15 amino acids. V lost 4 bases and J 2 bases, leaving 10 bases between the germline ends. The CDR3 DNA reads as TGTGCCAGCAGCCCCAGACAGGCCTATAATTCACCCCTCCACTTT. It codes for CASSPRQAYNSPLHF.

Of note for this clone: A read error may produce the germline difference seen at one junction end. This sequence joins TRBV6-1 and TRBJ1-2, with 7 bases fitting TRBD1. The CDR3 contains 12 residues. Germline V gene data show CDR1 as MNHNS and CDR2 as SASEGT. The DNA for the CDR3 is TGTGCCAGCAGCGGGACAGACTACGGCTACACCTTC. It yields the protein CASSGTDYGYTF.